The subject of this entry is one TCR beta chain. Its specificity is not known. Using immunoSEQ multiplex PCR, the repertoire was profiled, and TCRdb retains in-frame clones only, with some absent. The data show 55,000 to 90,000 clones, 80% to 85% seen once. This specimen comes from a study of OX40 agonist ivuxolimab in advanced cancers. Across the study: Patients were infused with ivuxolimab every 2 weeks at 0.01 to 10 mg/kg. Patients achieving partial responses numbered three: one hepatocellular carcinoma case and two cutaneous melanoma cases. Whole-study results and caveats: Relative to CD4+, CD8+ T cells held more expanded clones on average. Patients who responded partially at 0.1-3.0 mg/kg showed clonal expansion ranking among the lowest.

CDR3 length: 14 amino acids. The germline V gene encodes CDR1 SEHNR and CDR2 FQNEAQ (reference sequence). Trimming cost V 8 bases and J 5 bases, with 15 bases left between them. This TCR derives from an adult with an advanced solid tumor such as melanoma, head and neck, liver or kidney cancer. The gene calls are TRBV7-9 and TRBJ2-2, with a possible D match to TRBD1 (6 bases). Sample: CD4+ or CD8+ T cells sorted from blood, taken in a trial of the OX40 agonist ivuxolimab. Here the CDR3 DNA reads TGTGCCAGCGGAAGGGCAGGGGCAACCGGGGAGCTGTTTTTT. It specifies CASGRAGATGELFF.